This T cell receptor beta chain was retrieved from a study of coeliac disease. Background on the study: Coeliac patients had active, refractory type I, or gluten-free-diet-controlled disease.

This clone has only one observation. Measured with immunoSEQ multiplex PCR; TCRdb has only the in-frame clones, and not every one. The table lists 2,000 to 2,500 clones, roughly two thirds of them singletons. V was clipped by 7 bases and J by 5 bases; unmatched bases: 7. Germline values: CDR1 MNHEY, CDR2 SVGAGI. This CDR3 has 13 residues. The sequence was obtained from a woman between 45 and 60 years old with celiac disease on a gluten-free diet. The chain has TRBV6-5 and TRBJ1-1; 7 bases agree with TRBD1. Input material: lamina propria lymphocytes from the gut. The CDR3 DNA follows: TGTGCCAGCATTCCCACGGGACAGACTGAAGCTTTCTTT. Translation: CASIPTGQTEAFF.